This TCR beta chain was identified during a study of shared clonotypes between healthy human individuals. Deletions cut 7 bases from V and 6 bases from J, with 9 bases between. CDR1 and CDR2 (germline): MDHEN, SYDVKM. This CDR3 has 11 residues. This clone was seen a few times. Here immunoSEQ multiplex PCR was the method, and the copy in TCRdb shows in-frame clones only, minus some. The sample carries around 510,000 clones, more than 95% recorded once. The origin of this receptor is a woman aged 25 to 39 in good health. The genes are TRBV28 and TRBJ1-1; D uncertain. Sequencing was performed on naive CD4+ T cells sorted from blood. Subset noted: CD45RA+ positively selected. The CDR3 protein is CASMGGPEAFF. CDR3 nucleotide sequence: TGTGCCAGCATGGGTGGGCCTGAAGCTTTCTTT.